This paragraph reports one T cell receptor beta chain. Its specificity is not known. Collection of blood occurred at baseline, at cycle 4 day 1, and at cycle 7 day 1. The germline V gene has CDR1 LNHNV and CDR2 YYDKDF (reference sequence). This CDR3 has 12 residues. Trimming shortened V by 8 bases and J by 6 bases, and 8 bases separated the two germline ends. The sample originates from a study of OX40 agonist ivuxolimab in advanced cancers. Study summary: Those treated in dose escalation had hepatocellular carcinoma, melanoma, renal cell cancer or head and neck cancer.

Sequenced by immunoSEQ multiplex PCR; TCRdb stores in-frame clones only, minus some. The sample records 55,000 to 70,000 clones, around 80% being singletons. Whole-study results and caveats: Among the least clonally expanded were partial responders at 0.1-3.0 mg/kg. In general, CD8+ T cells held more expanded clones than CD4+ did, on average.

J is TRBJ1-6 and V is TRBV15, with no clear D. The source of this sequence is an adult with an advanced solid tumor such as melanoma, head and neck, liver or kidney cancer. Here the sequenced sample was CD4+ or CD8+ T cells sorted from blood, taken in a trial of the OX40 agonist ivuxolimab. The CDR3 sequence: CATGGFNSPLHF. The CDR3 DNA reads TGTGCCACCGGCGGGTTTAATTCACCCCTCCACTTT.